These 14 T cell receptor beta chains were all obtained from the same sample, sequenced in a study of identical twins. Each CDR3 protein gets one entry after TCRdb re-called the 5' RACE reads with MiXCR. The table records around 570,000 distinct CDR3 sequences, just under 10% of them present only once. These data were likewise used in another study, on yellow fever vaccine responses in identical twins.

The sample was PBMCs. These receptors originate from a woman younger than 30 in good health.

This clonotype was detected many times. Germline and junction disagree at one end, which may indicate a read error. CDR3 nucleotides: TGTGCCAGCAGCTTAGGCACCTCCAACAATGAGCAGTTCTTC. This sequence encodes CASSLGTSNNEQFF. This sequence joins TRBV7-9 and TRBJ2-1; D unresolved. The CDR3 length is 14 residues. Germline V gene data show CDR1 as SEHNR and CDR2 as FQNEAQ (reference sequence).

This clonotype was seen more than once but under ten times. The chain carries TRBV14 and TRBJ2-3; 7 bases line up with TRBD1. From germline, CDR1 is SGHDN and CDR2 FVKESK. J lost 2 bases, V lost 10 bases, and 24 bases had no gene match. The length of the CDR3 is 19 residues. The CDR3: CAITHCTGDRSSFTDTQYF. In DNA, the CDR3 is TGTGCCATTACTCACTGCACAGGGGATAGAAGCAGTTTCACAGATACGCAGTATTTT. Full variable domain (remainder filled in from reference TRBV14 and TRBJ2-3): EAGVTQFPSHSVIEKGQTVTLRCDPISGHDNLYWYRRVMGKEIKFLLHFVKESKQDESGMPNNRFLAERTGGTYSTLKVQPAELEDSGVYFCAITHCTGDRSSFTDTQYFGPGTRLTVL.

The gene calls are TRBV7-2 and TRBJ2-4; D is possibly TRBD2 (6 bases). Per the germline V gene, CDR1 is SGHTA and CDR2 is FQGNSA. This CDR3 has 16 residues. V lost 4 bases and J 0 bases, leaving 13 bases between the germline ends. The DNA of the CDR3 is TGTGCCAGCAGCTACCATGAGCGGGTAGCCAAAAACATTCAGTACTTC. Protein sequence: CASSYHERVAKNIQYF.

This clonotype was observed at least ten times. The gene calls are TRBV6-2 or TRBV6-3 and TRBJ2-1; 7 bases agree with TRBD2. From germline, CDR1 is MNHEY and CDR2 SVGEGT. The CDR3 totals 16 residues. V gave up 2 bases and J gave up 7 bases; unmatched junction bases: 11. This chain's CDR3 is CASSYGYGGKGNEQFF. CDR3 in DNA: TGTGCCAGCAGTTACGGGTACGGGGGGAAGGGGAATGAGCAGTTCTTC.

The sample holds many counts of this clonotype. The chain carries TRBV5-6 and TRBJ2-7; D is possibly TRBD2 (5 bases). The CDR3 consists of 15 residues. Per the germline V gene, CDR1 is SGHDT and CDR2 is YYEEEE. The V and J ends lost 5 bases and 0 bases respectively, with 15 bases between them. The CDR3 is CASSSTGIPSYEQYF. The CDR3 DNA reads TGTGCCAGCAGTAGTACCGGGATACCCTCCTACGAGCAGTACTTC.

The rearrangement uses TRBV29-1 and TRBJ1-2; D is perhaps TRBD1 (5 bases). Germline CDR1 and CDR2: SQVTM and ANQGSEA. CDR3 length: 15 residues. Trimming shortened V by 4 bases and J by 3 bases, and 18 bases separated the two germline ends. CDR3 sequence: CSVGVRGGGDYGYTF. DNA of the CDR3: TGCAGCGTTGGCGTGCGGGGTGGAGGGGACTATGGCTACACCTTC.

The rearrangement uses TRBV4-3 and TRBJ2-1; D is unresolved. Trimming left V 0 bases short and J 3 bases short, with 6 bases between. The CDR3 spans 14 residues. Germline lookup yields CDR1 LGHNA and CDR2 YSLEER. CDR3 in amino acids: CASSQDIHYNEQFF. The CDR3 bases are TGCGCCAGCAGCCAAGATATCCACTACAATGAGCAGTTCTTC.

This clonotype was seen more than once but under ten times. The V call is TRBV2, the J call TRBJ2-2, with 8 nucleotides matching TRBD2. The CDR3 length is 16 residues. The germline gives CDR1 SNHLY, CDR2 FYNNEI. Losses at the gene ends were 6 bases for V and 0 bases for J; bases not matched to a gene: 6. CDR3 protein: CASSGQRGPNTGELFF. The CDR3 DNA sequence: TGTGCCAGCAGCGGTCAGCGGGGGCCGAACACCGGGGAGCTGTTTTTT.

The CDR3 sequence: CASSTTSGGRDEQFF. The DNA for the CDR3 is TGTGCCAGTAGTACGACTAGCGGGGGGCGGGATGAGCAGTTCTTC. This chain links TRBV19 with TRBJ2-1; TRBD2 aligns across 13 bases. After removal of 4 bases from V and 8 bases from J, the junction contained 5 bases not matched to a gene. Per germline, CDR1 LNHDA and CDR2 SQIVND (reference sequence). The CDR3 length is 15 residues.

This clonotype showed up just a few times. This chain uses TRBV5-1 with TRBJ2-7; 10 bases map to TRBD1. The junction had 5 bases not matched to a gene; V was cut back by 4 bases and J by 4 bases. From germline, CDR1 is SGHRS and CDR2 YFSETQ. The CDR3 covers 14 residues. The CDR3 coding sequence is TGCGCCAGCAGCCACGGACAGGGGGAGTACGAGCAGTACTTC. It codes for CASSHGQGEYEQYF.

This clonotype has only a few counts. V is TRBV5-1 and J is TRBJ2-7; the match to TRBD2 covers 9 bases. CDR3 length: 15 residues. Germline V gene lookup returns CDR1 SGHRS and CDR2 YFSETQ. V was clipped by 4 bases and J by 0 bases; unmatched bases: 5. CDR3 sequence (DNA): TGCGCCAGCAGCCAAAGCGGGAGGTTCTCCTACGAGCAGTACTTC. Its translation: CASSQSGRFSYEQYF.

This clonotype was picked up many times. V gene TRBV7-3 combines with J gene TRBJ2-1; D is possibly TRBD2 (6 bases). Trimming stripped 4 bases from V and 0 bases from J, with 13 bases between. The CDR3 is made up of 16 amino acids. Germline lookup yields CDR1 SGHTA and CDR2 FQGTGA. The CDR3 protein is CASSSLSGSSYNEQFF. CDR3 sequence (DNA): TGTGCCAGCAGCTCCCTTAGCGGAAGCTCCTACAATGAGCAGTTCTTC.

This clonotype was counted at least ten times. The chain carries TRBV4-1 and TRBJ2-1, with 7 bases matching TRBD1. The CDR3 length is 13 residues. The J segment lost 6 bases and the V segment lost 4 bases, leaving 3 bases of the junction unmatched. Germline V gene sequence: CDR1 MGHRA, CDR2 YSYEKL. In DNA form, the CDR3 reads TGCGCCAGCAGCCTATGGACAGGCAATGAGCAGTTCTTC. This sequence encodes CASSLWTGNEQFF.

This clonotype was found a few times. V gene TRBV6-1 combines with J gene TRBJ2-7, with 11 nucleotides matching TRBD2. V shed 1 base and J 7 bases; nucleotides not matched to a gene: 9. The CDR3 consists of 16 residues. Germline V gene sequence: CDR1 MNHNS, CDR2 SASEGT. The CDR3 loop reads CASSEELAGARGEQYF. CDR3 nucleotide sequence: TGTGCCAGCAGTGAAGAACTAGCGGGGGCCCGAGGGGAGCAGTACTTC.